This T cell receptor (beta chain) was profiled in a study of blood T cell repertoires in COVID-19. Study background: Material from acute and convalescent COVID-19 was sourced from the United States, Italy and Spain. From T cells, B-cell-depleted T cells, or PBMCs came the material, which was cDNA or gDNA.

This clone was recorded once. Original analysis: By means of reference gene primer amplification, nucleated cell counts were estimated. TCRdb keeps only in-frame clones here, not all; method: immunoSEQ multiplex PCR. V, J and clone size were drawn from that table, and D and trimming were deduced from the DNA. The sample holds 27,000 or so clones, around 90% seen once. The CDR3 spans 18 residues. Sequenced: peripheral blood. V usage is TRBV21-1 and J usage is TRBJ2-1; the DNA was not used to check the table's D call, TRBD1. TRBV21-1 is deemed a pseudogene. The receptor was derived from a human donor with active COVID-19. The donor label of this sample is uncertain. The CDR3, as DNA: TGTGCCAGCAGCCCTATAGGCCGAGACAGGGGATCGGACAATGAGCAGTTCTTC. Protein: CASSPIGRDRGSDNEQFF.